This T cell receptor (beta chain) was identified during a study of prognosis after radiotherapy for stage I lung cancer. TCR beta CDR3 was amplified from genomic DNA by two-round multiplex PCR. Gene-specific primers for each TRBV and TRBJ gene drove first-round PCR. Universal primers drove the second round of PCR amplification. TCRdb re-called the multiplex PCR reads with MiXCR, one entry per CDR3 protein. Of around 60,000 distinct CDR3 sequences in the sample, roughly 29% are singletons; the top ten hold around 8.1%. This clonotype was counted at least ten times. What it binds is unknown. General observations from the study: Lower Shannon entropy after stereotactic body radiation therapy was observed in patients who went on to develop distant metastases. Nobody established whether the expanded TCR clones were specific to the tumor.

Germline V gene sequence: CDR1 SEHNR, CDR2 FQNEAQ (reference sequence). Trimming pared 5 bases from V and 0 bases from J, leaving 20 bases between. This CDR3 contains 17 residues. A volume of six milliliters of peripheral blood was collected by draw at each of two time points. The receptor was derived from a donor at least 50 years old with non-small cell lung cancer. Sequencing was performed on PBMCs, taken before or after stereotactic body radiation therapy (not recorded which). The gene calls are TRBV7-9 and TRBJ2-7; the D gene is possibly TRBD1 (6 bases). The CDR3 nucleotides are TGTGCCAGCAGCCTCAAAACAGGGACGGTGAGCTCCTACGAGCAGTACTTC. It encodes CASSLKTGTVSSYEQYF.